This T cell receptor (beta chain) was recorded in a study of blood T cell repertoires in COVID-19. About the study: Italy, Spain and the United States were the sources of the convalescent and acute COVID-19 samples.

TCRdb keeps only in-frame clones here, not all; method: immunoSEQ multiplex PCR. The sample holds around 23,000 clones, about 86% seen once. CDR1 is SGHTA, CDR2 FQGNSA, per germline. The CDR3 runs 15 residues. V gave up 5 bases and J gave up 6 bases; unmatched junction bases: 13. The chain combines TRBV7-2 with TRBJ2-7; TRBD1 aligns across 7 bases. The source material was peripheral blood. This clonotype was obtained from a human donor with acute or convalescent COVID-19. The donor label of this sample is uncertain. This CDR3 reads CASSPRGRQGGEQYF. DNA for the CDR3: TGTGCCAGCAGCCCAAGGGGGAGACAGGGCGGCGAGCAGTACTTC.